Listed here are 29 T cell receptor beta chains from one sample, sequenced in a study of blood T cell repertoires in COVID-19. Produced via immunoSEQ multiplex PCR; TCRdb's table is partial and in-frame only. The sample shows some 150,000 clones, 65% to 90% of them seen only once. The sample consisted of peripheral blood. The receptors come from a woman aged 45-59 years in a cohort sampled during active or convalescent COVID-19.

The sample holds one count of this clone. This sequence joins TRBV19 and TRBJ1-5; 7 bases agree with TRBD1. The CDR3 is made up of 14 amino acids. Losses at the gene ends were 4 bases for V and 3 bases for J; bases not matched to a gene: 3. Germline V lookup: CDR1 LNHDA, CDR2 SQIVND (reference sequence). In DNA form, the CDR3 reads TGTGCCAGTAGTACCACAGGGGTCAATCAGCCCCAGCATTTT. It translates to CASSTTGVNQPQHF. The whole variable domain, remainder taken from reference TRBV19 and TRBJ1-5, is DGGITQSPKYLFRKEGQNVTLSCEQNLNHDAMYWYRQDPGQGLRLIYYSQIVNDFQKGDIAEGYSVSREKKESFPLTVTSAQKNPTAFYLCASSTTGVNQPQHFGDGTRLSIL.

This chain's CDR3 is CSHLQGPETQYF. DNA of the CDR3: TGCAGCCATTTACAGGGCCCAGAGACCCAGTACTTC. This chain connects TRBV29-1 to TRBJ2-5; TRBD1 is a possible D gene (6 bases). The CDR3 runs 12 residues. V was trimmed by 8 bases and J by 4 bases, leaving 14 bases between them. Germline CDR1 reads SQVTM; CDR2 reads ANQGSEA.

The rearrangement joins TRBV5-1 to TRBJ1-3; unclear D gene. Between the trimmed V and J ends, which lost 0 bases and 0 bases, there was a span of 10 bases. The CDR3 extends over 16 amino acids. CDR1 is SGHRS, CDR2 YFSETQ, per germline. CDR3: CASSLGPISSGNTIYF. The CDR3 coding sequence is TGCGCCAGCAGCTTGGGGCCGATAAGCTCTGGAAACACCATATATTTT.

The rearrangement joins TRBV25-1 to TRBJ2-1; 8 positions match TRBD1. Germline CDR1 reads MGHDK; CDR2 reads SYGVNS. V shed 6 bases, J shed 9 bases, and the junction held 13 bases outside the gene matches. The CDR3 length is 15 residues. The CDR3 loop reads CASRTDRGFISEQFF. CDR3 in DNA: TGTGCCAGCAGAACCGACAGGGGATTTATCAGTGAGCAGTTCTTC.

The V and J genes are TRBV5-1 and TRBJ2-1; 10 bases match TRBD1. Losses at the gene ends were 3 bases for V and 0 bases for J; bases not matched to a gene: 9. The CDR3 has 18 residues. From germline, CDR1 is SGHRS and CDR2 YFSETQ. CDR3 sequence reads: CASSYYYRTGGSYNEQFF. CDR3 in DNA: TGCGCCAGCAGCTACTACTACAGGACAGGGGGCTCCTACAATGAGCAGTTCTTC.

This clone was observed a few times. The V and J genes are TRBV7-2 and TRBJ2-7; possible D gene TRBD2, 6 bases. This CDR3 contains 15 residues. V lost 3 bases and J 7 bases, leaving 19 bases between the germline ends. Looked up from germline, CDR1 is SGHTA and CDR2 is FQGNSA. The CDR3 DNA is TGTGCCAGCAGCTTCCGGGACTCTATCCGCCAGGAGCAGTACTTC. This encodes CASSFRDSIRQEQYF.

This clone was detected once. V usage is TRBV28 and J usage is TRBJ1-1; D gene unclear. Per germline, CDR1 MDHEN and CDR2 SYDVKM. Trimming left V 11 bases short and J 0 bases short, with 10 bases between. There are 12 residues in the CDR3. The CDR3 region has the DNA TGTGCCGGCTCCCGGGTGAACACTGAAGCTTTCTTT. Translating it yields CAGSRVNTEAFF.

The CDR3 protein is CAWSVPTGTANSPLHF. The CDR3 region has the DNA TGTGCCTGGAGTGTACCCACCGGGACAGCTAATTCACCCCTCCACTTT. This sequence joins TRBV30 and TRBJ1-6; 7 positions match TRBD1. Germline V gives CDR1 GTSNPN, CDR2 SVGIG (reference sequence). V was pared by 0 bases and J by 6 bases, with 8 bases of the junction left unmatched. The CDR3 is made up of 16 amino acids.

This chain uses TRBV5-4 with TRBJ2-2; TRBD1 might be the D (6 bases). V gave up 0 bases and J gave up 0 bases, with 12 bases separating them. The CDR3 is 17 amino acids. The germline V gene has CDR1 SGHNT and CDR2 YYREEE (reference sequence). CDR3 DNA sequence: TGTGCCAGCAGCTTGGACAGGGCCGCGGCGAACACCGGGGAGCTGTTTTTT. Its translation: CASSLDRAAANTGELFF.

On this clone: Other DNA sequences in this specimen translate into the identical CDR3. The J gene is TRBJ2-5, the V gene TRBV18; 9 bases fit TRBD1. After removal of 3 bases from V and 4 bases from J, the junction contained 3 bases not matched to a gene. The CDR3 contains 14 residues. Germline V gives CDR1 KGHSH, CDR2 LQKENI. This CDR3 is CASSPGQGGETQYF. As DNA, the CDR3 is TGTGCCAGCTCACCGGGACAGGGCGGAGAGACCCAGTACTTC.

The count of this clone is one. The V and J genes are TRBV3-1 (or the pseudogene TRBV3-2) and TRBJ1-1; D is undetermined. Germline CDR1 reads LGHDT; CDR2 reads YNNKEL (reference sequence). Trimming shortened V by 1 base and J by 5 bases, and 11 bases separated the two germline ends. CDR3 size: 14 residues. The CDR3 is CASSQVSQATEAFF. The CDR3 region has the DNA TGTGCCAGCAGCCAAGTTAGTCAGGCAACTGAAGCTTTCTTT.

This clone has just a few counts. The rearrangement joins TRBV9 to TRBJ1-2; D call uncertain. Trimming took off 3 bases at V and 1 base at J, with 19 bases between the two ends. CDR1 SGDLS and CDR2 YYNGEE come from the germline V gene. The CDR3 has 17 residues. The CDR3 loop reads CASSGLSPSLLNYGYTF. In nucleotides, the CDR3 is TGTGCCAGCAGCGGATTAAGCCCGAGTCTCCTTAACTATGGCTACACCTTC. Complete variable domain (other parts from reference TRBV9 and TRBJ1-2): DSGVTQTPKHLITATGQRVTLRCSPRSGDLSVYWYQQSLDQGLQFLIQYYNGEERAKGNILERFSAQQFPDLHSELNLSSLELGDSALYFCASSGLSPSLLNYGYTFGSGTRLTVV.

The genes are TRBV6-5 and TRBJ2-7; unclear D gene. This CDR3 is built from 12 residues. V gave up 4 bases and J gave up 8 bases, with 12 bases separating them. CDR1 and CDR2 from the germline V gene are MNHEY and SVGAGI. The CDR3, as DNA: TGTGCCAGCAGTTTAGTCCGAGGTCAGCAGTACTTC. Residues: CASSLVRGQQYF.

The chain links TRBV11-2 to TRBJ1-1, with 8 bases that match TRBD1. The CDR3 spans 14 residues. CDR1 is SGHAT and CDR2 is FQNNGV in the germline V gene. The V and J ends lost 3 bases and 6 bases, in that order; junction bases with no gene match: 6. The CDR3 spells CASSFQGAYSEAFF. CDR3 coding DNA: TGTGCCAGCAGCTTTCAGGGGGCGTATTCTGAAGCTTTCTTT. Based on the CDR3 plus reference TRBV11-2 and TRBJ1-1, the full variable domain is EAGVAQSPRYKIIEKRQSVAFWCNPISGHATLYWYQQILGQGPKLLIQFQNNGVVDDSQLPKDRFSAERLKGVDSTLKIQPAKLEDSAVYLCASSFQGAYSEAFFGQGTRLTVV.

The rearrangement uses TRBV7-9 and TRBJ1-6; D uncertain. Between the trimmed V and J ends, which lost 3 bases and 4 bases, there was a span of 7 bases. The V gene's germline CDR1 is SEHNR and CDR2 FQNEAQ (reference sequence). The CDR3 loop spans 14 amino acids. The chain's CDR3 is CASSFGGYNSPLHF. As DNA, the CDR3 is TGTGCCAGCAGCTTCGGTGGTTATAATTCACCCCTCCACTTT.

This clone was picked up one time. The V call is TRBV20-1, the J call TRBJ1-1; the D is unclear. The ends were cut back, 5 bases at V and 7 bases at J, with 11 bases in the middle. Germline CDR1 is DFQATT and CDR2 is SNEGSKA (reference sequence). The CDR3 has 11 residues. The CDR3 sequence: CSARWAFEAFF. The CDR3 DNA is TGCAGTGCTCGTTGGGCGTTTGAAGCTTTCTTT.

The chain carries TRBV12-3 or TRBV12-4 and TRBJ2-1, with D possibly matching TRBD1 (6 bases). V was shortened by 7 bases and J by 6 bases, with 13 bases between the two germline ends. CDR3 size: 13 residues. The CDR3 DNA reads as TGTGCCAGCACCAACACAGGGATCAATGAGCAGTTCTTC. It codes for CASTNTGINEQFF.

The chain joins TRBV7-9 to TRBJ2-2, with 7 bases aligning to TRBD1. CDR3 length: 16 residues. The junction had 12 bases not matched to a gene; V was cut back by 4 bases and J by 7 bases. The germline CDR1 and CDR2 sequences are SEHNR and FQNEAQ (reference sequence). DNA of the CDR3: TGTGCCAGCAGCTCGGACAGGCTGGTTTATGACGGGGAGCTGTTTTTT. This codes for CASSSDRLVYDGELFF.

This chain joins TRBV7-6 and TRBJ2-5, with D unresolved. The CDR3 is 13 residues long. Trimming removed 3 bases from V and 5 bases from J, with 10 bases in between. The germline V gene encodes CDR1 SGHVS and CDR2 FNYEAQ. The DNA of the CDR3 is TGTGCCAGCAGCTTTTCCCGCGTGGAGACCCAGTACTTC. This translates into CASSFSRVETQYF.

The V and J genes are TRBV5-1 and TRBJ1-3; D possibly corresponds to TRBD1 (6 bases). In germline, CDR1 is SGHRS, CDR2 YFSETQ. The CDR3 consists of 14 residues. V was pared by 7 bases and J by 4 bases, with 15 bases between. This chain's CDR3 is CASSTGTPGNTIYF. CDR3 sequence (DNA): TGCGCCAGCTCCACCGGGACACCAGGAAACACCATATATTTT.

V is TRBV4-1 and J is TRBJ2-5, with TRBD2 matching 13 bases. J lost 1 base, V lost 2 bases, and 1 base had no gene match. This CDR3 spans 16 amino acids. Per germline, CDR1 MGHRA and CDR2 YSYEKL. The CDR3 coding sequence is TGCGCCAGCAGCCAAACTAGCGGGGGGGTCCAAGAGACCCAGTACTTC. Translation gives CASSQTSGGVQETQYF.

The chain uses TRBV18 and TRBJ2-5, with D unresolved. Germline values: CDR1 KGHSH, CDR2 LQKENI. This CDR3 region has 13 residues. Trimming took off 2 bases at V and 6 bases at J, with 10 bases between the two ends. CDR3 region: CASSPTSEQTQYF. In DNA form, the CDR3 reads TGTGCCAGCTCACCAACGTCTGAGCAGACCCAGTACTTC.

This clone was found a few times. The chain couples TRBV12-3 or TRBV12-4 to TRBJ2-5; D possibly corresponds to TRBD1 (5 bases). V lost 7 bases and J lost 5, with 14 bases in between. CDR3 length equals 13 residues. This chain's CDR3 is CASTAVRVETQYF. The CDR3 nucleotides are TGTGCCAGCACCGCGGTCAGGGTTGAGACCCAGTACTTC.

This rearrangement joins TRBV19 to TRBJ2-1, with 7 bases fitting TRBD1. The CDR3 covers 18 residues. In germline, CDR1 is LNHDA, CDR2 SQIVND (reference sequence). J was trimmed by 1 base and V by 3 bases; bases with no gene match: 12. CDR3 residues: CASSIFATWDSSYNEQFF. The CDR3 DNA is TGTGCCAGTAGTATTTTTGCGACCTGGGACAGTTCCTACAATGAGCAGTTCTTC.

This clone was seen a single time. The chain combines TRBV7-2 with TRBJ2-7, with D perhaps TRBD2 (7 bases). The V gene lost 7 bases and the J gene lost 4 bases, with 17 bases spanning the gap. Germline values: CDR1 SGHTA, CDR2 FQGNSA. CDR3 length equals 14 residues. The CDR3 DNA sequence: TGTGCCAGCACCCTTTCGGGGGGCCGTTACGAGCAGTACTTC. This encodes CASTLSGGRYEQYF.

This clone was observed a handful of times. The chain combines TRBV4-1 with TRBJ1-5, with 7 bases fitting TRBD1. The germline V gene encodes CDR1 MGHRA and CDR2 YSYEKL. The CDR3 spans 15 residues. Trimming took 0 bases from V and 7 from J; bases not matched to a gene: 6. CDR3 coding DNA: TGCGCCAGCAGCCAAGACCCCACAGGGGACCAGCCCCAGCATTTT. It specifies CASSQDPTGDQPQHF.

This chain joins TRBV2 and TRBJ1-2, with 11 bases fitting TRBD1. V trimming: 1 base; J trimming: 5 bases; junction bases outside the gene matches: 3. The CDR3 length is 15 residues. The germline V gene has CDR1 SNHLY and CDR2 FYNNEI. CDR3 sequence (DNA): TGTGCCAGCAGTGAAGGGGACAGGGGGTATTATGGCTACACCTTC. Translated: CASSEGDRGYYGYTF.

This sequence joins TRBV10-3 and TRBJ1-1; 9 nucleotides agree with TRBD1. The CDR3 length is 13 residues. CDR1 and CDR2 (germline): ENHRY, SYGVKD. V shed 6 bases and J 3 bases; nucleotides not matched to a gene: 2. This CDR3 is CAIRDRGDTEAFF. The CDR3 coding sequence is TGTGCCATCAGAGACAGGGGGGACACTGAAGCTTTCTTT.

CDR3 DNA: TGTGCCATCGGACAGGGTAACAATCAGCCCCAGCATTTT. The encoded protein is CAIGQGNNQPQHF. The V and J genes are TRBV10-3 and TRBJ1-5; 8 bases line up with TRBD1. Germline assignment: CDR1 ENHRY and CDR2 SYGVKD. This CDR3 is 13 amino acids long. The V segment lost 8 bases and the J segment 3 bases; nucleotides outside the gene matches: 3.